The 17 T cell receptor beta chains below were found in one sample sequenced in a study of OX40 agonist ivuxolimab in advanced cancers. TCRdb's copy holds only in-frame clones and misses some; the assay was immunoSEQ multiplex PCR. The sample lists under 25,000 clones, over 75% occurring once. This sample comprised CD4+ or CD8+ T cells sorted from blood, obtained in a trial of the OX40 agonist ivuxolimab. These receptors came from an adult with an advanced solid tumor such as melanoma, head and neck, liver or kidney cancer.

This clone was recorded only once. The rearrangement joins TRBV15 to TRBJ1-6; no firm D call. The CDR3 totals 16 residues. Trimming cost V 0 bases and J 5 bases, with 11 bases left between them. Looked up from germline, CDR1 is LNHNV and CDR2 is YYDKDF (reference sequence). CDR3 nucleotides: TGTGCCACCAGCAGAGATCCCGGGAGGGATAATTCACCCCTCCACTTT. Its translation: CATSRDPGRDNSPLHF.

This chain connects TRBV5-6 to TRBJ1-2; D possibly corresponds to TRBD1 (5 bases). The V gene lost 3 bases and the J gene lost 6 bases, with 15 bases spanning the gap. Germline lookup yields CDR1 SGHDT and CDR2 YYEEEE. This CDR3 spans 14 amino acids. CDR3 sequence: CASSSGRGQHGYTF. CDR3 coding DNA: TGTGCCAGCAGCTCCGGCCGCGGACAACATGGCTACACCTTC.

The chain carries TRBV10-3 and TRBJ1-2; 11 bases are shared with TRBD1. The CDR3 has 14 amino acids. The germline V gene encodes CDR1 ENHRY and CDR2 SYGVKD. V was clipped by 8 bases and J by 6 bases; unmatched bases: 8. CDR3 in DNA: TGTGCCATCGAGAGGGGACAGGGGGAACATGGCTACACCTTC. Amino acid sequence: CAIERGQGEHGYTF.

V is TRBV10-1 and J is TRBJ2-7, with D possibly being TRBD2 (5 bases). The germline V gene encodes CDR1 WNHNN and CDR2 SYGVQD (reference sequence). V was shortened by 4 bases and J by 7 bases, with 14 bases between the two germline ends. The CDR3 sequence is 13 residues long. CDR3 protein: CASSVFEGGEQYF. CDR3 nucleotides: TGCGCCAGCAGTGTGTTCGAGGGCGGGGAGCAGTACTTC.

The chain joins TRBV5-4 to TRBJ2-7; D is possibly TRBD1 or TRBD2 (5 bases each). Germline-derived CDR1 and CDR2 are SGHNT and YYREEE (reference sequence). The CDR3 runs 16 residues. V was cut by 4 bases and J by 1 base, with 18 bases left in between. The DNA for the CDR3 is TGTGCCAGCAGCCAAGATCACGGGGACCGGTCCTACGAGCAGTACTTC. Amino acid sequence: CASSQDHGDRSYEQYF.

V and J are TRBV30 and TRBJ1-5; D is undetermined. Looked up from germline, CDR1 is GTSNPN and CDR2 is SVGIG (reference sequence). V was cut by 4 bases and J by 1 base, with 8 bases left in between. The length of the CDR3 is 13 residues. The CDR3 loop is CAWTLDSNQPQHF. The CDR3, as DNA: TGTGCCTGGACCTTGGACAGCAATCAGCCCCAGCATTTT.

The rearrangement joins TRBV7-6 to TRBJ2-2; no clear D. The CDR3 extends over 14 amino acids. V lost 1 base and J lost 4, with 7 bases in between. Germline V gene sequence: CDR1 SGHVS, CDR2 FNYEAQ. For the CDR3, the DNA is TGTGCCAGCAGCTTAGGACCGACCACCGGGGAGCTGTTTTTT. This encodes CASSLGPTTGELFF.

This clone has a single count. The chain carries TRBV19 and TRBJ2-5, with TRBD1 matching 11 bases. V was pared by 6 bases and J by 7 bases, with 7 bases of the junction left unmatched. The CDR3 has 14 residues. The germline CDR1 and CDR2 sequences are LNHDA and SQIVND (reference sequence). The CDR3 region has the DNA TGTGCCAGTAGGGACAGGGGGCTTGACGGGACCCAGTACTTC. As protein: CASRDRGLDGTQYF.

The CDR3 bases are TGTGCCAGCATGGGGGGTCTTACGCTGAATGAGCAGTTCTTC. As protein: CASMGGLTLNEQFF. This chain joins TRBV6-1 and TRBJ2-1; maybe TRBD2 (6 bases). Trimming cost V 7 bases and J 7 bases, with 17 bases left between them. This CDR3 region has 14 residues. CDR1 and CDR2 (germline): MNHNS, SASEGT.

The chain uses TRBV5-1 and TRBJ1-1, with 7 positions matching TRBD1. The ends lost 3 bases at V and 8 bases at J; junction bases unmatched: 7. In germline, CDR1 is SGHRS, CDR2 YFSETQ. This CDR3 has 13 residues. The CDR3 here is CASSSTGTAEAFF. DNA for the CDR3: TGCGCCAGCAGCTCCACCGGGACAGCCGAAGCTTTCTTT.

CDR3 residues: CASRLSYEQYF. CDR3 DNA sequence: TGTGCCAGCAGACTTTCTTACGAGCAGTACTTC. The rearrangement links TRBV6-1 to TRBJ2-7; D gene ambiguous. CDR3 length: 11 amino acids. CDR1 MNHNS and CDR2 SASEGT come from the germline V gene. V dropped 6 bases and J dropped 4 bases, with 7 bases sitting between them.

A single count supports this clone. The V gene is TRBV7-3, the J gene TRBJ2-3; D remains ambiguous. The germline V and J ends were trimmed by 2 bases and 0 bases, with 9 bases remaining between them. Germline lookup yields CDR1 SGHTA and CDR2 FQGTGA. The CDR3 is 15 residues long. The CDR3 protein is CASSLVSTSTDTQYF. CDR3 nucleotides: TGTGCCAGCAGCTTAGTATCGACTAGCACAGATACGCAGTATTTT.

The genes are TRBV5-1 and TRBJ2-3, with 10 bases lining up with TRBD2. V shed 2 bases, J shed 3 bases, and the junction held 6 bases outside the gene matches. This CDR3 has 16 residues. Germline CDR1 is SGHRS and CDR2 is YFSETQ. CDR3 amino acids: CASSLAGGPGTDTQYF. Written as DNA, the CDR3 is TGCGCCAGCAGCTTAGCGGGAGGGCCTGGGACAGATACGCAGTATTTT.

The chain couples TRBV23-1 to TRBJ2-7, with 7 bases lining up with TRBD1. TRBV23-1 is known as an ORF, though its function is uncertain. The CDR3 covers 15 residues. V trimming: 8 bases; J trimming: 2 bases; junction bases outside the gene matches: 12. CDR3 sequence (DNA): TGCGCCAGCGTTAAACCAGGGACAGACACCTACGAGCAGTACTTC. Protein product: CASVKPGTDTYEQYF.

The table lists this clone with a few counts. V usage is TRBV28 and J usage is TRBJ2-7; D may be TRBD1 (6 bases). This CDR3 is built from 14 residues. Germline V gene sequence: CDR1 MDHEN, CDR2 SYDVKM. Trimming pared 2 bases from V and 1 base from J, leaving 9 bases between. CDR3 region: CASSLTGQSYEQYF. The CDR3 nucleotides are TGTGCCAGCAGTTTAACAGGGCAGTCCTACGAGCAGTACTTC.

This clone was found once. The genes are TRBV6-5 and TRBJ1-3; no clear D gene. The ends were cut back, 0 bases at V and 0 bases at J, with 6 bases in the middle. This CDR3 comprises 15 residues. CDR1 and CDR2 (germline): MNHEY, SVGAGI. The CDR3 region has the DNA TGTGCCAGCAGTTACTCCGGAGCCTCTGGAAACACCATATATTTT. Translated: CASSYSGASGNTIYF.

CDR3 amino acids: CASSLEGGPLNEQFF. DNA for the CDR3: TGTGCCAGCAGCTTAGAAGGGGGCCCCCTCAATGAGCAGTTCTTC. The rearrangement links TRBV11-1 to TRBJ2-1; 7 nucleotides line up with TRBD1. V trimming: 1 base; J trimming: 6 bases; junction bases outside the gene matches: 6. Germline CDR1 reads SGHAT; CDR2 reads FQDESV (reference sequence). This CDR3 is 15 amino acids long.